This T cell receptor (beta chain) came from a study of shared clonotypes between healthy human individuals. Study details: A couple of women and a few men aged 18 to 49 made up the donors. Points from the study as a whole: Inspection by rarefaction showed sorted-subset sequencing to be incomplete despite large depth. Generation of non-shared clonotypes was less probable than generation of clonotypes shared by all four donors.

Germline V CDR1 and CDR2: SGHVS, FQNEAQ. With 5 bases clipped from V and 0 bases from J, the junction kept 6 bases outside the gene matches. CDR3 length equals 15 residues. A word on this clone: Its antigen is currently unknown.

It was at deep level that the assay was run. TCRdb's table, derived via immunoSEQ multiplex PCR, lists solely in-frame clones and lacks some. The profile shows hundreds of thousands of clones, approximately 96% of them singletons. CD45RO negativity and positive selection for CCR7 defined naive CD8 cells, a population that excluded terminally differentiated effector memory CD45RA+ cells. The TCR sequence derives from a woman aged 25 to 39 in good health. The V call is TRBV7-8, the J call TRBJ2-7, with TRBD1 identical over 8 bases. The sample consisted of naive CD8+ T cells sorted from blood. The CDR3 DNA reads as TGTGCCAGCAGCACGGGGGACAGGTTCTCCTACGAGCAGTACTTC. Its protein product is CASSTGDRFSYEQYF.